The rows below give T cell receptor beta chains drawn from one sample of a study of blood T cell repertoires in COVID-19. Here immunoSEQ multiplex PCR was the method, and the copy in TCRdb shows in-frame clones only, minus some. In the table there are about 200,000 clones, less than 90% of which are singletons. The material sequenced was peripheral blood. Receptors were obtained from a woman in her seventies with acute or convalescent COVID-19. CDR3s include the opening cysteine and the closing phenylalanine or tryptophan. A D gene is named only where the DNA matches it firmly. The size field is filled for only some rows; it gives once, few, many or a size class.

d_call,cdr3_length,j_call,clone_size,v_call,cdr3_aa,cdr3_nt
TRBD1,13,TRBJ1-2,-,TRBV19,CASKTGGNYGYTF,TGTGCCAGTAAGACAGGGGGAAACTATGGCTACACCTTC
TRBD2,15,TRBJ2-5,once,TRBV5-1,CASSLQAGIQETQYF,TGCGCCAGCAGCTTGCAAGCGGGGATCCAAGAGACCCAGTACTTC
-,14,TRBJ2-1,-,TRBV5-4,CASSLGGERNEQFF,TGTGCCAGCAGCTTAGGGGGAGAGCGAAATGAGCAGTTCTTC
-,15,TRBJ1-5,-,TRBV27,CASSLSPGFNQPQHF,TGTGCCAGCAGTTTATCCCCAGGGTTTAATCAGCCCCAGCATTTT
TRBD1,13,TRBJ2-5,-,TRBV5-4,CASSLTGEETQYF,TGTGCCAGCAGCTTGACAGGGGAAGAGACCCAGTACTTC
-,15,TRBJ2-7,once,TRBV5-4,CASSSVTGGSNEQYF,TGTGCCAGCAGTTCCGTCACGGGGGGCAGCAACGAGCAGTACTTC
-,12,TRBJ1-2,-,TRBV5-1,CASSQDSYGYTF,TGCGCCAGCAGCCAGGACAGCTATGGCTACACCTTC
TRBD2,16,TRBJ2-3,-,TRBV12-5,CASALGTSGYADTQYF,TGTGCTAGTGCTTTGGGGACTAGCGGGTACGCAGATACGCAGTATTTT
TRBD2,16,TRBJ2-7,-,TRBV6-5,CASSSLKTSLSYEQYF,TGTGCCAGCAGTTCACTTAAGACTAGCTTGAGTTACGAGCAGTACTTC
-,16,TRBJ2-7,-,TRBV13,CASSFAGLSIPYEQYF,TGTGCCAGCAGCTTCGCAGGGCTCTCGATCCCCTACGAGCAGTACTTC
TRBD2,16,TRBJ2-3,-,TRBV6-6,CASRPLAGGVTDTQYF,TGTGCCAGCAGGCCTCTAGCGGGGGGAGTCACAGATACGCAGTATTTT
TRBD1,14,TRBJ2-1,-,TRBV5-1,CASSGQGAGSEQFF,TGCGCCAGCAGCGGGCAGGGGGCGGGGAGTGAGCAGTTCTTC
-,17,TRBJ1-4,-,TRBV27,CASSLSRTALSNEKLFF,TGTGCCAGCAGTCTCTCCCGGACAGCCCTGTCTAATGAAAAACTGTTTTTT
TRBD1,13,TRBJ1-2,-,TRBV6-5,CASSTGQGKGYTF,TGTGCCAGCAGTACCGGACAGGGGAAAGGCTACACCTTC
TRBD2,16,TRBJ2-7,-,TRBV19,CASSAESGGPGREQYF,TGTGCCAGTAGTGCCGAAAGCGGGGGGCCAGGTCGGGAGCAGTACTTC
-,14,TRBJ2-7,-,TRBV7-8,CASSLPGRGSEQYF,TGTGCCAGCAGCTTACCGGGCCGAGGGTCCGAGCAGTACTTC
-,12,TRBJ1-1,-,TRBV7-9,CASSLERTEAFF,TGTGCCAGCAGCCTGGAGAGGACTGAAGCTTTCTTT
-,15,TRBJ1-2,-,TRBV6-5,CASSSGQASNYGYTF,TGTGCCAGCAGCTCTGGGCAGGCATCAAACTATGGCTACACCTTC
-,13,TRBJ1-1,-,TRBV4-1,CASSQNMNTEAFF,TGCGCCAGCAGCCAGAACATGAACACTGAAGCTTTCTTT
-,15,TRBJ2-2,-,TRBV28,CASRRQEKSPGELFF,TGTGCCAGCAGAAGACAGGAGAAATCCCCCGGGGAGCTGTTTTTT
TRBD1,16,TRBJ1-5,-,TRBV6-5,CASSYRPGGGYQPQHF,TGTGCCAGCAGTTACCGGCCAGGGGGTGGTTATCAGCCCCAGCATTTT
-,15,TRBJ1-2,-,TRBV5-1,CASSSEGVPSYGYTF,TGCGCCAGCAGCTCCGAAGGGGTTCCATCCTATGGCTACACCTTC
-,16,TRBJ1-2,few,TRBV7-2,CASSLAGQTIGGGYTF,TGTGCCAGCAGCTTAGCCGGACAGACAATCGGTGGTGGCTACACCTTC
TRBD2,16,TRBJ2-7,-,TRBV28,CASSAAPGLGHDEQYF,TGTGCCAGCAGTGCCGCACCGGGACTAGGGCACGACGAGCAGTACTTC
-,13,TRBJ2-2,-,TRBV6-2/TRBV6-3,CASSSQGPGELFF,TGTGCCAGCAGCTCTCAGGGGCCCGGGGAGCTGTTTTTT
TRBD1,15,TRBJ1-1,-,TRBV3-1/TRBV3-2,CASSQQGTVNTEAFF,TGTGCCAGCAGCCAACAGGGGACAGTGAACACTGAAGCTTTCTTT
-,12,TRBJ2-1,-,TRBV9,CASSDSYNEQFF,TGTGCCAGCAGCGACAGTTACAATGAGCAGTTCTTC
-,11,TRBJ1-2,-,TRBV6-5,CATQFNYGYTF,TGTGCCACACAGTTTAACTATGGCTACACCTTC
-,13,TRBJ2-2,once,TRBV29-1,CSATPTHTGELFF,TGCAGCGCCACCCCCACTCACACCGGGGAGCTGTTTTTT
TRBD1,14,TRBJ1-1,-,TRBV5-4,CASSLWRQGTEAFF,TGTGCCAGCAGCTTGTGGAGACAGGGGACTGAAGCTTTCTTT
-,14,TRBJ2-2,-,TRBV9,CASSVYGLTGELFF,TGTGCCAGCAGCGTCTATGGACTGACCGGGGAGCTGTTTTTT
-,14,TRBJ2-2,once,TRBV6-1,CASSEQENTGELFF,TGTGCCAGCAGTGAACAGGAGAACACCGGGGAGCTGTTTTTT
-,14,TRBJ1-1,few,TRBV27,CASSPLGGNTEAFF,TGTGCCAGCAGTCCCCTGGGGGGAAATACTGAAGCTTTCTTT
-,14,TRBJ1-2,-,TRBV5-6,CASSFDGIGYGYTF,TGTGCCAGCAGCTTTGACGGGATCGGCTATGGCTACACCTTC
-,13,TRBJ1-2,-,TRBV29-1,CSVSAGTPNGYTF,TGCAGCGTTTCCGCGGGAACCCCCAATGGCTACACCTTC
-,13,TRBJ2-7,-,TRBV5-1,CASSLKASYEQYF,TGCGCCAGCAGCTTAAAAGCGTCCTACGAGCAGTACTTC
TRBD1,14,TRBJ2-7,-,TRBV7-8,CASSLGQGGYEQYF,TGTGCCAGCAGCTTAGGACAGGGGGGTTACGAGCAGTACTTC
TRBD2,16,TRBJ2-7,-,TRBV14,CASSQDRASGNYEQYF,TGTGCCAGCAGCCAAGATCGGGCTAGCGGGAACTACGAGCAGTACTTC
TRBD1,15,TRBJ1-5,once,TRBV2,CASSGDSWGNQPQHF,TGTGCCAGCAGTGGGGACAGCTGGGGCAATCAGCCCCAGCATTTT
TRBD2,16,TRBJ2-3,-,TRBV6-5,CASSSQTGGFTDTQYF,TGTGCCAGCAGTTCCCAGACGGGAGGCTTCACAGATACGCAGTATTTT
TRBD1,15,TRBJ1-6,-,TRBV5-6,CASSFRDRVNSPLHF,TGTGCCAGCAGCTTCCGGGACAGAGTTAATTCACCCCTCCACTTT
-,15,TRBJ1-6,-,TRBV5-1,CASSLSRGQGSPLHF,TGCGCCAGCAGCTTGAGCAGGGGACAAGGTTCACCCCTCCACTTT
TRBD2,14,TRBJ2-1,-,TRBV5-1,CASRRTSEVGEQFF,TGCGCCAGCAGGAGGACTAGCGAGGTAGGAGAGCAGTTCTTC
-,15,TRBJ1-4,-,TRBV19,CASSIGTTTNEKLFF,TGTGCCAGTAGTATTGGGACAACAACTAATGAAAAACTGTTTTTT
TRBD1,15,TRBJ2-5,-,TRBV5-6,CATIKTGSEGWTQYF,TGTGCCACCATAAAGACAGGGAGTGAAGGGTGGACCCAGTACTTC
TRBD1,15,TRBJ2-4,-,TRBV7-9,CASSLAGGGENIQYF,TGTGCCAGCAGCTTGGCAGGGGGTGGGGAAAACATTCAGTACTTC
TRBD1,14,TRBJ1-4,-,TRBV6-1,CASSEEDRGQKLFF,TGTGCCAGCAGTGAAGAGGACAGGGGGCAAAAACTGTTTTTT
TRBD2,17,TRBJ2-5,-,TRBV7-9,CASSFNPRTTGGETQYF,TGTGCCAGCAGCTTTAACCCCCGGACAACGGGGGGTGAGACCCAGTACTTC
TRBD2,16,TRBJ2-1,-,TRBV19,CASRDRGLAGADEQFF,TGTGCCAGTAGGGACAGGGGACTAGCGGGAGCAGATGAGCAGTTCTTC
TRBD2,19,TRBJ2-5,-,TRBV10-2,CASSGSGVAGGRYQETQYF,TGCGCCAGCAGTGGTAGTGGCGTTGCGGGGGGCCGGTACCAAGAGACCCAGTACTTC
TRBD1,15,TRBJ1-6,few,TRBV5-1,CASSLAGQGGSPLHF,TGCGCCAGCAGCTTGGCGGGACAGGGAGGATCACCCCTCCACTTT
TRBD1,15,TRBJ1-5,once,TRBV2,CASSGTGLSNQPQHF,TGTGCCAGCAGTGGGACAGGGTTAAGCAATCAGCCCCAGCATTTT
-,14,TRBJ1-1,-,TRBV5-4,CASSLGGASTEAFF,TGTGCCAGCAGCTTGGGTGGGGCGAGCACTGAAGCTTTCTTT
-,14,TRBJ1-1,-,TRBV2,CASSRDLTSTEAFF,TGTGCCAGCAGCAGGGACTTAACGAGCACTGAAGCTTTCTTT
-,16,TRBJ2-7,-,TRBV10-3,CAISEKQGGLKVEQYF,TGTGCCATCAGTGAGAAACAGGGGGGGTTGAAGGTCGAGCAGTACTTC
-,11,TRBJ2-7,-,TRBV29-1,CSVRGGHEQYF,TGCAGCGTTCGGGGAGGCCACGAGCAGTACTTC
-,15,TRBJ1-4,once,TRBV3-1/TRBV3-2,CASSQVSGKGEKLFF,TGTGCCAGCAGCCAAGTGTCCGGGAAGGGTGAAAAACTGTTTTTT
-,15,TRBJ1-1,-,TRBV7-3,CASSLMGQKNTEAFF,TGTGCCAGCAGCTTAATGGGGCAAAAGAACACTGAAGCTTTCTTT
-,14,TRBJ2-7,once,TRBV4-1,CASSQLEGEYEQYF,TGCGCCAGCAGCCAGCTCGAGGGAGAGTACGAGCAGTACTTC
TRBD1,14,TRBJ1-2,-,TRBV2,CASSHRQGAYGYTF,TGTGCCAGCAGTCACCGACAGGGGGCTTATGGCTACACCTTC